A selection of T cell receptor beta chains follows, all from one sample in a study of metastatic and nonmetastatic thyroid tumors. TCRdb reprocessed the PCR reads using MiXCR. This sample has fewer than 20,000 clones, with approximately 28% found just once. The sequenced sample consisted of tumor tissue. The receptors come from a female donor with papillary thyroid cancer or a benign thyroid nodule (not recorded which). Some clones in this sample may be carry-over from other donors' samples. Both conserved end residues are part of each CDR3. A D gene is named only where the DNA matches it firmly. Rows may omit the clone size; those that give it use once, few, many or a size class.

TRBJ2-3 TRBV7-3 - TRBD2 TGTGCCAGCAGCCCGGACCGACTAGCGGGAGGAGATACGCAGTATTTT CASSPDRLAGGDTQYF
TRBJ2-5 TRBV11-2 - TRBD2 TGTGCCAGCATCTACGGGACTAGCGGGAGGGCCCTGGGTGAGACCCAGTACTTC CASIYGTSGRALGETQYF
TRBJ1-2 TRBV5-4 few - TGTGCCAGCAGCTTGGAAACTTCATTCTACACCTTC CASSLETSFYTF
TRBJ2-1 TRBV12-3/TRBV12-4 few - TGTGCCAGCAGTCCACGGATTAGCCCAGAACTGAATGAGCAGTTCTTC CASSPRISPELNEQFF
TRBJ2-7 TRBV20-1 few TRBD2 TGCAGTTCCGCGGAACTAGCGGGGGGCGAGCAGTACTTC CSSAELAGGEQYF
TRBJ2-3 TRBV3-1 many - TGTGCCAGCAGCCAAGGGTCTCACCGCACAGATACGCAGTATTTT CASSQGSHRTDTQYF
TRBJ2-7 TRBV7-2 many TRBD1 TGTGCCAGCAGCTCCTCCGGGACAGGGGCCGACGAGCAGTACTTC CASSSSGTGADEQYF
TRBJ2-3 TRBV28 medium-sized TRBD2 TGTGCCAGCAGTTTTTCCGCTAGCGGGACCCGCACAGATACGCAGTATTTT CASSFSASGTRTDTQYF
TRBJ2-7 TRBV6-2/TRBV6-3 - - TGTGCCAGCAGTTACGGGATCCCGGGAAGTCGGTACTTC CASSYGIPGSRYF
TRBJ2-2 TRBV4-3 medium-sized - TGCGCCAGCAGCCAGGCCAGGGTTTCCGGGGAGCTGTTTTTT CASSQARVSGELFF
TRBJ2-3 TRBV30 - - TGTGCCTGGAGTGTCGACTTCACAGATACGCAGTATTTT CAWSVDFTDTQYF
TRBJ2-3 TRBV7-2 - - TGTGCCAGCAGCTTACACGGTAGCACAGATACGCAGTATTTT CASSLHGSTDTQYF
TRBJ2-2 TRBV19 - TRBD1 TGTGCCAGTGACAGGGGGTACACCGGGGAGCTGTTTTTT CASDRGYTGELFF
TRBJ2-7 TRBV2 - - TGTTCCAGCAGTGCCTGGCTCAAGTACGAGCAGTACTTC CSSSAWLKYEQYF
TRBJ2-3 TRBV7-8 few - TGTGCCAGCAGCTGGGGTCGGGATACGCAGTATTTT CASSWGRDTQYF
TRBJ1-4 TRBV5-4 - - TGTGCCAGCAGCGCCAGGGGTAATGAAAAACTGTTTTTT CASSARGNEKLFF
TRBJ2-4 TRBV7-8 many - TGTGCCAGCAGCTCCATAAGAGGGAGAAACATTCAGTACTTC CASSSIRGRNIQYF
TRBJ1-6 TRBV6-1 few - TGTGCCAGCAGCCAAGTGGAGGGTGCCAATTCACCCCTCCACTTT CASSQVEGANSPLHF
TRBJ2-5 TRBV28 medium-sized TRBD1 TGTGCCAGCAGTGTGGGGTACAGGGGCCAAGAGACCCAGTACTTC CASSVGYRGQETQYF
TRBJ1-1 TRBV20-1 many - TGCAGTGCTAGACCCATTTCGGAGGTGGGGGCTGAAGCTTTCTTT CSARPISEVGAEAFF
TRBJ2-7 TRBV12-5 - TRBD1 TGTGCTAGTGTCCCGCCGGGACAGCCCTCCTACGAGCAGTACTTC CASVPPGQPSYEQYF
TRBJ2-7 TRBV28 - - TGTGCCAGCATTTCAGTGTACTCCTACGAGCAGTACTTC CASISVYSYEQYF
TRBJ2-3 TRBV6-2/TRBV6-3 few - TGTGCCAGCGGCCACCGGGACATGGGAGCATATACGCAGTATTTT CASGHRDMGAYTQYF
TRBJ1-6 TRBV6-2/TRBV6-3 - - TGTGCCAGCAGTTACGGGGACACAAGTTCACTCCTCCACTTT CASSYGDTSSLLHF
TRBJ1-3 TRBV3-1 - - TGTGCCAGCAGCCAAGATTACGGATTTGGAAACACCATATATTTT CASSQDYGFGNTIYF
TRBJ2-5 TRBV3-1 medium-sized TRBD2 TGTGCCAGCACGGGGGGGGCCCAACGGGACCAAGAGACCCAGTACTTC CASTGGAQRDQETQYF
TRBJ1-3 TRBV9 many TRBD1 TGTGCCAGCAGCGTCCAGGGACAGGGCCCTGGAAACACCATATATTTT CASSVQGQGPGNTIYF
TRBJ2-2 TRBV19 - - TGTGCCAGTAGTATATCCCTAGCGACCACCGGGGAGCTGTTTTTT CASSISLATTGELFF